These 30 T cell receptor beta chains originate from one sample sequenced in a study of blood T cell repertoires in COVID-19. Repertoires were generated with immunoSEQ multiplex PCR, while TCRdb's copy carries only in-frame clones and drops some. The table lists some 100,000 clones, around 85% of them singletons. The specimen sequenced was PBMCs or T cells enriched from blood (not recorded which). All receptors come from a woman aged 45-65 years who had recovered from COVID-19.

The V call is TRBV5-1, the J call TRBJ2-7, with 8 bases fitting TRBD1. The V gene's germline CDR1 is SGHRS and CDR2 YFSETQ. The CDR3 is 16 amino acids. The V gene end was trimmed by 4 bases and the J gene end by 4 bases; junction bases not matched to a gene: 13. The CDR3 is CASSGIADRVTYEQYF. CDR3 DNA: TGCGCCAGCAGCGGAATAGCGGACAGGGTGACTTACGAGCAGTACTTC.

The chain couples TRBV27 to TRBJ1-5, with 7 bases that match TRBD1. V shed 2 bases and J 6 bases; nucleotides not matched to a gene: 7. CDR1 and CDR2 (germline): MNHEY, SMNVEV (reference sequence). The CDR3 has 15 residues. CDR3 loop: CASSLTQGGGQPQHF. CDR3 bases: TGTGCCAGCAGTTTAACCCAGGGGGGAGGTCAGCCCCAGCATTTT.

J is TRBJ2-5 and V is TRBV5-1, with TRBD2 identical over 10 bases. Germline values: CDR1 SGHRS, CDR2 YFSETQ. This CDR3 region has 15 residues. The V segment lost 2 bases and the J segment 1 base; nucleotides outside the gene matches: 2. CDR3 sequence (DNA): TGCGCCAGCAGCTTTAAGCGGGGGGGCCAAGAGACCCAGTACTTC. It codes for CASSFKRGGQETQYF.

This rearrangement joins TRBV27 to TRBJ2-7; D unclear. This CDR3 region has 15 residues. CDR1 is MNHEY and CDR2 is SMNVEV in the germline V gene (reference sequence). V was trimmed by 5 bases and J by 2 bases, leaving 16 bases between them. CDR3 region: CASSPLSPKTYEQYF. CDR3 coding DNA: TGTGCCAGCAGTCCCCTTTCCCCTAAGACCTACGAGCAGTACTTC.

The genes are TRBV3-1 (or the pseudogene TRBV3-2) and TRBJ1-2; perhaps TRBD1 as D (5 bases). V lost 1 base to trimming and J lost 6 bases, with 12 bases between them. The CDR3 contains 14 residues. CDR1 and CDR2 from the germline V gene are LGHDT and YNNKEL (reference sequence). CDR3 nucleotide sequence: TGTGCCAGCAGCCAAGGGGAGGGGTTGAATGGCTACACCTTC. It translates to CASSQGEGLNGYTF.

This clone was picked up one time. The V gene is TRBV7-9, the J gene TRBJ2-5, with TRBD2 matching over 9 bases. The germline V gene has CDR1 SEHNR and CDR2 FQNEAQ (reference sequence). This CDR3 is built from 14 residues. The J segment lost 2 bases and the V segment lost 3 bases, leaving 1 base of the junction unmatched. In DNA form, the CDR3 reads TGTGCCAGCAGCTTGCTAGCGGGGCAAGAGACCCAGTACTTC. The encoded protein is CASSLLAGQETQYF. The full variable domain, completed using reference TRBV7-9 and TRBJ2-5, is DTGVSQNPRHKITKRGQNVTFRCDPISEHNRLYWYRQTLGQGPEFLTYFQNEAQLEKSRLLSDRFSAERPKGSFSTLEIQRTEQGDSAMYLCASSLLAGQETQYFGPGTRLLVL.

This rearrangement joins TRBV27 to TRBJ1-4; D might be TRBD1 (5 bases). The V and J ends lost 5 bases and 0 bases respectively, with 13 bases between them. The length of the CDR3 is 16 residues. Germline loops: CDR1 MNHEY, CDR2 SMNVEV (reference sequence). CDR3 amino acids: CASSPRQIPTNEKLFF. The CDR3 bases are TGTGCCAGCAGTCCGCGACAGATACCAACTAATGAAAAACTGTTTTTT.

This clone was recorded only once. The rearrangement links TRBV5-6 to TRBJ2-2; 10 positions match TRBD2. The germline V gene encodes CDR1 SGHDT and CDR2 YYEEEE. The J segment lost 4 bases and the V segment lost 3 bases, leaving 9 bases of the junction unmatched. The CDR3 runs to 17 residues. The DNA of the CDR3 is TGTGCCAGCAGCTGGGACTTAGCGGGAGGCGGCACCGGGGAGCTGTTTTTT. Its translation: CASSWDLAGGGTGELFF.

This chain joins TRBV7-9 and TRBJ2-3; TRBD1 agrees at 7 bases. Germline CDR1 and CDR2: SEHNR and FQNEAQ (reference sequence). The CDR3 sequence is 12 residues long. CDR3 protein: CMERGRTDTQYF. The CDR3 nucleotides read TGTATGGAAAGGGGGCGCACAGATACGCAGTATTTT.

This chain links TRBV7-3 with TRBJ1-1; a weak D match, TRBD1 (6 bases). This CDR3 is built from 15 residues. V lost 2 bases, J lost 1 base, and 11 bases lay in between. CDR1 and CDR2 from the germline V gene are SGHTA and FQGTGA. For the CDR3, the DNA is TGTGCCAGCAGCTTATTTCCGGGACAGAACACTGAAGCTTTCTTT. Its protein is CASSLFPGQNTEAFF.

In its sample, this clone was seen a few times. The chain has TRBV7-9 and TRBJ2-2, with TRBD2 matching over 9 bases. The CDR3 is 17 residues long. V was clipped by 5 bases and J by 2 bases; unmatched bases: 9. Per germline, CDR1 SEHNR and CDR2 FQNEAQ (reference sequence). The DNA for the CDR3 is TGTGCCAGCAGCGCGGGACTAGCTTTTTTCAACACCGGGGAGCTGTTTTTT. Residues: CASSAGLAFFNTGELFF.

V gene TRBV10-2 combines with J gene TRBJ1-5, with TRBD1 identical over 8 bases. V was clipped by 3 bases and J by 8 bases; unmatched bases: 9. The CDR3 contains 15 residues. Germline V CDR1 and CDR2: WSHSY, SAAADI. The chain's CDR3 is CASSDKGTGSKPQHF. CDR3 coding DNA: TGCGCCAGCAGTGACAAAGGGACAGGTAGTAAGCCCCAGCATTTT.

This clone turned up a few times. This sample includes further DNA sequences coding for the same CDR3. V usage is TRBV9 and J usage is TRBJ1-1; D uncertain. Germline assignment: CDR1 SGDLS and CDR2 YYNGEE. V shed 1 base and J shed 0 bases, with 4 bases lying between them. The CDR3 is 13 residues long. CDR3 protein: CASSVQMNTEAFF. The CDR3 DNA reads TGTGCCAGCAGCGTACAGATGAACACTGAAGCTTTCTTT.

The gene calls are TRBV28 and TRBJ1-5, with 9 bases that match TRBD1. V gave up 6 bases and J gave up 6 bases; unmatched junction bases: 12. The CDR3 covers 16 residues. CDR1 is MDHEN and CDR2 is SYDVKM in the germline V gene. The CDR3 loop reads CASSPLPQGAGQPQHF. Here the CDR3 DNA reads TGTGCCAGCAGCCCCCTACCACAGGGGGCGGGTCAGCCCCAGCATTTT. Based on the CDR3 plus reference TRBV28 and TRBJ1-5, the full variable domain is DVKVTQSSRYLVKRTGEKVFLECVQDMDHENMFWYRQDPGLGLRLIYFSYDVKMKEKGDIPEGYSVSREKKERFSLILESASTNQTSMYLCASSPLPQGAGQPQHFGDGTRLSIL.

The chain is built from TRBV5-1 and TRBJ2-1; 9 bases map to TRBD1. Per germline, CDR1 SGHRS and CDR2 YFSETQ. This CDR3 region has 16 residues. Losses at the gene ends were 0 bases for V and 2 bases for J; bases not matched to a gene: 3. The chain's CDR3 is CASSLGDRAPYNEQFF. The CDR3 region has the DNA TGCGCCAGCAGCTTGGGGGACAGGGCACCCTACAATGAGCAGTTCTTC.

The genes are TRBV7-6 and TRBJ1-3; D unresolved. The CDR3 runs to 19 residues. The V end lost 0 bases, the J end lost 4 bases, and 22 bases lay between the germline ends. Germline-derived CDR1 and CDR2 are SGHVS and FNYEAQ. As DNA, the CDR3 is TGTGCCAGCAGCTTAGCGCTTGATACGAATCAGTTCTCAGGAAACACCATATATTTT. This gives the protein CASSLALDTNQFSGNTIYF.

The CDR3 region has the DNA TGTGCCAGCCGGCAGGGGGCCATCGGGTATAATTCACCCCTCCACTTT. Amino acids: CASRQGAIGYNSPLHF. This sequence joins TRBV5-5 and TRBJ1-6; TRBD1 matches at 8 bases. The CDR3 has 16 residues. V shed 7 bases and J 4 bases; nucleotides not matched to a gene: 10. Germline V gene lookup returns CDR1 SGHKS and CDR2 YYEKEE (reference sequence).

V is TRBV19 and J is TRBJ2-7; 10 bases match TRBD1. The germline CDR1 and CDR2 sequences are LNHDA and SQIVND (reference sequence). V lost 5 bases, J lost 0 bases, and 7 bases stayed unmatched. The CDR3 spans 16 residues. Written as DNA, the CDR3 is TGTGCCAGTAGTGCGGGACAGGGGACCGCCTCCTACGAGCAGTACTTC. Its translation: CASSAGQGTASYEQYF.

V and J are TRBV30 and TRBJ1-6; TRBD1 matches at 7 bases. CDR3 length: 12 amino acids. CDR1 is GTSNPN, CDR2 SVGIG, per germline (reference sequence). The V and J ends lost 7 bases and 6 bases, in that order; junction bases with no gene match: 3. CDR3 loop: CAYRDSNSPLHF. CDR3 nucleotide sequence: TGTGCCTACCGGGACAGTAATTCACCCCTCCACTTT.

This chain uses TRBV11-2 with TRBJ1-2, with D maybe TRBD1 (6 bases). The CDR3 sequence is 15 residues long. Deletions cut 2 bases from V and 4 bases from J, with 14 bases between. In germline, CDR1 is SGHAT, CDR2 FQNNGV. For the CDR3, the DNA is TGTGCCAGCAGCTTACAGGGGAGCTCCTTCTATGGCTACACCTTC. Protein: CASSLQGSSFYGYTF.

The rearrangement links TRBV9 to TRBJ2-1; 8 bases agree with TRBD2. V lost 3 bases, J lost 6 bases, and 5 bases stayed unmatched. CDR1 and CDR2 from the germline V gene are SGDLS and YYNGEE. The CDR3 has 14 amino acids. The CDR3 loop is CASSETGTSNEQFF. The CDR3 nucleotides are TGTGCCAGCAGCGAGACCGGGACTAGCAATGAGCAGTTCTTC.

The chain combines TRBV30 with TRBJ2-1, with 10 bases identical to TRBD2. The CDR3 consists of 17 residues. With V trimmed by 0 bases and J by 2 bases, 7 bases remained unmatched. Per the germline V gene, CDR1 is GTSNPN and CDR2 is SVGIG (reference sequence). CDR3 coding DNA: TGTGCCTGGAGTGTAACGTGGACTAGCGGAACCTACAATGAGCAGTTCTTC. Protein product: CAWSVTWTSGTYNEQFF.

The V and J genes are TRBV4-1 and TRBJ1-4, with D tentatively TRBD1 (5 bases). Germline CDR1 MGHRA, CDR2 YSYEKL. V dropped 8 bases and J dropped 2 bases, with 21 bases sitting between them. CDR3 length: 17 amino acids. CDR3 nucleotide sequence: TGCGCCAGCCAAAATGCTCGGGGGGGACTTACTAATGAAAAACTGTTTTTT. It translates to CASQNARGGLTNEKLFF.

CDR3 region: CASRTGFTGELFF. CDR3 in DNA: TGTGCCAGCCGGACAGGGTTCACCGGGGAGCTGTTTTTT. This sequence joins TRBV12-3 or TRBV12-4 and TRBJ2-2, with 8 bases that match TRBD1. The CDR3 contains 13 residues. V lost 8 bases to trimming and J lost 4 bases; unmatched junction nucleotides: 3.

The chain carries TRBV20-1 and TRBJ1-1; D uncertain. Per germline, CDR1 DFQATT and CDR2 SNEGSKA (reference sequence). V was trimmed by 6 bases and J by 2 bases, leaving 7 bases between them. The CDR3 runs to 11 residues. CDR3 coding DNA: TGCAGTGCGGAGGAAAACACTGAAGCTTTCTTT. This translates into CSAEENTEAFF.

The genes are TRBV5-1 and TRBJ1-3; 9 bases fit TRBD1. Germline-derived CDR1 and CDR2 are SGHRS and YFSETQ. V was pared by 4 bases and J by 3 bases, with 5 bases of the junction left unmatched. The CDR3 totals 15 residues. CDR3 sequence reads: CASSVTGGFGNTIYF. The DNA of the CDR3 is TGCGCCAGCAGCGTCACAGGGGGCTTTGGAAACACCATATATTTT.

This clone was seen just once. V usage is TRBV28 and J usage is TRBJ1-4, with TRBD1 identical over 11 bases. Germline CDR1 is MDHEN and CDR2 is SYDVKM. Germline trimming cut 4 bases from V and 0 bases from J; bases unmatched to any gene: 4. CDR3 size: 17 residues. The CDR3 here is CASSSRTGGTTNEKLFF. The CDR3 coding sequence is TGTGCCAGCAGTTCACGGACAGGGGGCACAACTAATGAAAAACTGTTTTTT.

The rearrangement links TRBV5-8 to TRBJ1-1; TRBD1 is a possible D gene (5 bases). CDR3 length equals 15 residues. Per the germline V gene, CDR1 is SGHTS and CDR2 is YDEGEE. V was shortened by 0 bases and J by 2 bases, with 11 bases between the two germline ends. The DNA of the CDR3 is TGTGCCAGCAGCTTGGTGGACATCCGAAACACTGAAGCTTTCTTT. Translation: CASSLVDIRNTEAFF.

The CDR3 DNA follows: TGTGCCAGCAGCTTAGTCGGGGGTAGCACAGATACGCAGTATTTT. Translated: CASSLVGGSTDTQYF. The chain links TRBV7-9 to TRBJ2-3; perhaps TRBD2 as D (6 bases). Trimming pared 1 base from V and 0 bases from J, leaving 8 bases between. The germline gives CDR1 SEHNR, CDR2 FQNEAQ (reference sequence). This CDR3 comprises 15 residues. Supplemented by reference TRBV7-9 and TRBJ2-3, the full variable domain reads DTGVSQNPRHKITKRGQNVTFRCDPISEHNRLYWYRQTLGQGPEFLTYFQNEAQLEKSRLLSDRFSAERPKGSFSTLEIQRTEQGDSAMYLCASSLVGGSTDTQYFGPGTRLTVL.

The chain joins TRBV30 to TRBJ2-7; the match to TRBD2 covers 14 bases. Per the germline V gene, CDR1 is GTSNPN and CDR2 is SVGIG (reference sequence). The CDR3 covers 14 residues. The CDR3 DNA reads as TGTGCAGGACTAGCGGGGGGCAAGAGCTACGAGCAGTACTTC. Its protein is CAGLAGGKSYEQYF.